A single sample is the source of the 13 T cell receptor beta chains below, sequenced in a study of T cells after posttransplantation cyclophosphamide. The method was immunoSEQ multiplex PCR; TCRdb's version includes in-frame clones alone and lacks a portion of them. Here the sample spans tens of thousands of clones, about 86% being singletons. Treatment was busulfan-fludarabine conditioning, a marrow graft, and cyclophosphamide on days +3 and +4. Specimen: PBMCs, collected after allogeneic stem cell transplant with posttransplant cyclophosphamide. The receptors originated from a female patient in her thirties or forties who received an allogeneic stem cell transplant from an unrelated donor, was CMV-positive, and had no GVHD. Some T cells may have come from the graft donor.

The chain carries TRBV30 and TRBJ2-2; 14 bases map to TRBD2. The V gene end was trimmed by 5 bases and the J gene end by 4 bases; junction bases not matched to a gene: 12. Germline V gene sequence: CDR1 GTSNPN, CDR2 SVGIG (reference sequence). The CDR3 is 18 amino acids. The CDR3 DNA follows: TGTGCCTGGCAGAACAGACTAGCGGGGGGGCAGTTCACCGGGGAGCTGTTTTTT. Amino acids: CAWQNRLAGGQFTGELFF.

The rearrangement joins TRBV4-2 to TRBJ1-1; 8 nucleotides line up with TRBD1. CDR1 is LGHNA and CDR2 is YNFKEQ in the germline V gene. The CDR3 extends over 16 amino acids. V trimming: 1 base; J trimming: 3 bases; junction bases outside the gene matches: 7. CDR3 residues: CASSQVIGQGHTEAFF. As DNA, the CDR3 is TGTGCCAGCAGCCAAGTAATTGGACAGGGACACACTGAAGCTTTCTTT.

V gene TRBV28 combines with J gene TRBJ2-7, with 9 bases lining up with TRBD1. The CDR3 runs 19 residues. Germline-derived CDR1 and CDR2 are MDHEN and SYDVKM. V shed 6 bases, J shed 6 bases, and the junction held 24 bases outside the gene matches. The DNA of the CDR3 is TGTGCCAGCAGGTCCGTCCCGGGACAGGGAAGGCAGGGCGCCTTCGAGCAGTACTTC. The encoded protein is CASRSVPGQGRQGAFEQYF.

This sequence joins TRBV9 and TRBJ1-2; D may be TRBD1 (6 bases). V gave up 4 bases and J gave up 0 bases, with 13 bases separating them. CDR1 is SGDLS and CDR2 is YYNGEE in the germline V gene. The CDR3 runs 15 residues. The DNA of the CDR3 is TGTGCCAGCAGCCCGCGACAGGCCTCTAACTATGGCTACACCTTC. Translated: CASSPRQASNYGYTF. Combining the CDR3 with reference TRBV9 and TRBJ1-2 gives the whole variable domain DSGVTQTPKHLITATGQRVTLRCSPRSGDLSVYWYQQSLDQGLQFLIQYYNGEERAKGNILERFSAQQFPDLHSELNLSSLELGDSALYFCASSPRQASNYGYTFGSGTRLTVV.

The chain links TRBV7-9 to TRBJ2-7, with TRBD2 identical over 9 bases. This CDR3 contains 16 residues. Trimming took 5 bases from V and 7 from J; bases not matched to a gene: 15. Germline CDR1 SEHNR, CDR2 FQNEAQ (reference sequence). This chain's CDR3 is CASSPIRRGGVGEQYF. The CDR3 nucleotides read TGTGCCAGCAGCCCCATCAGGCGGGGGGGCGTTGGAGAGCAGTACTTC.

The chain links TRBV11-3 to TRBJ1-2; tentatively, D is TRBD1 (6 bases). CDR3 size: 14 residues. Germline V gene data show CDR1 as SGHNT and CDR2 as YENEEA. V was pared by 3 bases and J by 4 bases, with 12 bases between. CDR3 amino acids: CASSFNDRFYGYTF. The CDR3 bases are TGTGCCAGCAGCTTCAACGACAGGTTCTATGGCTACACCTTC.

This chain joins TRBV15 and TRBJ1-6; no clear D gene. This CDR3 has 14 amino acids. The germline V gene encodes CDR1 LNHNV and CDR2 YYDKDF (reference sequence). The V end lost 4 bases, the J end lost 0 bases, and 4 bases lay between the germline ends. The DNA for the CDR3 is TGTGCCACCAGCACCTCCTCCTATAATTCACCCCTCCACTTT. This sequence encodes CATSTSSYNSPLHF.

This chain connects TRBV9 to TRBJ1-2; D perhaps matches TRBD1 (6 bases). From germline, CDR1 is SGDLS and CDR2 YYNGEE. V gave up 0 bases and J gave up 6 bases, with 15 bases separating them. This CDR3 spans 15 amino acids. CDR3 amino acids: CASSVAGESANGYTF. DNA for the CDR3: TGTGCCAGCAGCGTAGCAGGGGAAAGTGCGAATGGCTACACCTTC.

This rearrangement joins TRBV4-1 to TRBJ2-2; D may be TRBD1 (5 bases). V was shortened by 5 bases and J by 2 bases, with 12 bases between the two germline ends. Germline V CDR1 and CDR2: MGHRA, YSYEKL. The CDR3 sequence is 15 residues long. CDR3 protein: CASSYRQPNTGELFF. The CDR3, as DNA: TGCGCCAGCAGCTACAGACAGCCTAACACCGGGGAGCTGTTTTTT.

The J gene is TRBJ2-2, the V gene TRBV30; D is uncertain. The germline CDR1 and CDR2 sequences are GTSNPN and SVGIG (reference sequence). V was clipped by 3 bases and J by 6 bases, with 8 bases between them. The CDR3 has 12 amino acids. The CDR3 coding sequence is TGTGCCTGGAGCCCGCCGGCCGGGGAGCTGTTTTTT. Its translation: CAWSPPAGELFF.

The chain links TRBV10-3 to TRBJ2-7; weak D call: TRBD2 (6 bases). Trimming removed 1 base from V and 4 bases from J, with 17 bases in between. In germline, CDR1 is ENHRY, CDR2 SYGVKD. This CDR3 has 16 amino acids. CDR3 nucleotides: TGTGCCATCAGTGAGTTGAGCGCTAGCGAGGCTTACGAGCAGTACTTC. Translated, it gives CAISELSASEAYEQYF.

This sequence joins TRBV11-2 and TRBJ2-3, with D unresolved. Trimming cost V 2 bases and J 1 base, with 7 bases left between them. CDR3 length: 14 residues. The germline CDR1 and CDR2 sequences are SGHAT and FQNNGV. CDR3: CASSLLRGTDTQYF. Written as DNA, the CDR3 is TGTGCCAGCAGCTTACTAAGAGGCACAGATACGCAGTATTTT.

This clone has a single count. This rearrangement joins TRBV18 to TRBJ2-2; 7 bases are shared with TRBD2. The V segment lost 6 bases and the J segment 4 bases; nucleotides outside the gene matches: 5. This CDR3 region has 14 residues. Looked up from germline, CDR1 is KGHSH and CDR2 is LQKENI. The CDR3 DNA is TGTGCCAGCTCTCCGCGGGGGAGCACCGGGGAGCTGTTTTTT. It translates to CASSPRGSTGELFF.